The 14 T cell receptor beta chains reported below all come from one sample, sequenced in a study of T-cell reconstitution after alpha-beta-depleted transplantation in children. This sample's TCRbeta library carried unique molecular identifier barcodes. TCRdb itself ran the PCR reads through MiXCR, one entry per CDR3 protein. The table records some 95,000 distinct CDR3 sequences, about 22% of them present only once. Material: PBMCs, obtained before TCRalphabeta/CD19-depleted stem cell transplant. These receptor sequences come from a boy aged 2 to 9 with acute lymphoblastic leukemia, due to receive a stem cell transplant.

This clonotype was observed a few times. The chain links TRBV19 to TRBJ2-1, with TRBD2 identical over 8 bases. CDR3 size: 16 residues. Germline lookup yields CDR1 LNHDA and CDR2 SQIVND (reference sequence). The V segment lost 5 bases and the J segment 8 bases; nucleotides outside the gene matches: 14. The CDR3 DNA reads as TGTGCCAGTAGTGCCTCTAGTGCGGGAGGTGTGCATGAGCAGTTCTTC. This translates into CASSASSAGGVHEQFF.

This rearrangement joins TRBV5-1 to TRBJ2-3; D remains ambiguous. The V gene lost 1 base and the J gene lost 4 bases, with 4 bases spanning the gap. Germline V CDR1 and CDR2: SGHRS, YFSETQ. The CDR3 runs 12 residues. The CDR3: CASSLTPDTQYF. CDR3 sequence (DNA): TGCGCCAGCAGCTTGACCCCAGATACGCAGTATTTT.

The rearrangement links TRBV7-8 to TRBJ2-1; D unclear. The ends were cut back, 5 bases at V and 3 bases at J, with 8 bases in the middle. The germline CDR1 and CDR2 sequences are SGHVS and FQNEAQ. The CDR3 sequence is 13 residues long. CDR3 bases: TGTGCCAGCAGCACACGAGTCTACAATGAGCAGTTCTTC. As protein: CASSTRVYNEQFF.

This sequence joins TRBV28 and TRBJ1-4; D is perhaps TRBD1 (6 bases). Germline V gene lookup returns CDR1 MDHEN and CDR2 SYDVKM. The length of the CDR3 is 12 residues. Trimming removed 6 bases at V and 8 bases at J, with 10 bases between. The CDR3 is CASSSGQEKLFF. The CDR3 DNA sequence: TGTGCCAGCAGCTCCGGACAGGAAAAACTGTTTTTT.

This sequence joins TRBV6-1 and TRBJ2-1, with D unclear. V lost 0 bases and J lost 12, with 9 bases in between. The CDR3 runs 12 residues. CDR1 and CDR2 from the germline V gene are MNHNS and SASEGT. CDR3 protein: CASSEAARGQFF. The CDR3 DNA follows: TGTGCCAGCAGTGAAGCGGCTAGAGGGCAGTTCTTC.

This clonotype occurred a few times. This chain joins TRBV28 and TRBJ2-7; D is unclear. The CDR3 contains 13 residues. Germline CDR1 reads MDHEN; CDR2 reads SYDVKM. V lost 2 bases, J lost 4 bases, and 9 bases lay in between. The CDR3 DNA sequence: TGTGCCAGCAGTTTACCTCATCTTTACGAGCAGTACTTC. This gives the protein CASSLPHLYEQYF.

This clonotype appeared a few times. The chain recombines TRBV9 with TRBJ2-3; D call uncertain. V was clipped by 2 bases and J by 0 bases, with 1 base between them. Germline values: CDR1 SGDLS, CDR2 YYNGEE. This CDR3 spans 12 amino acids. CDR3 sequence (DNA): TGTGCCAGCAGCGTTAGCACAGATACGCAGTATTTT. Its translation: CASSVSTDTQYF.

This chain uses TRBV9 with TRBJ2-2, with unresolved D. Germline CDR1 is SGDLS and CDR2 is YYNGEE. Between the trimmed V and J ends, which lost 9 bases and 4 bases, there was a span of 22 bases. The CDR3 is 16 residues long. CDR3 sequence (DNA): TGTGCCACAATCGTGGGTACGGGCCCGGGCACCGGGGAGCTGTTTTTT. Translated, it gives CATIVGTGPGTGELFF.

V and J are TRBV20-1 and TRBJ2-3, with D maybe TRBD2 (5 bases). CDR3 size: 15 residues. V dropped 3 bases and J dropped 4 bases, with 17 bases sitting between them. Germline CDR1 DFQATT, CDR2 SNEGSKA (reference sequence). CDR3 amino acids: CSASWAGGIADTQYF. For the CDR3, the DNA is TGCAGTGCTAGTTGGGCAGGAGGTATAGCAGATACGCAGTATTTT.

This clonotype appeared a few times. The rearrangement links TRBV11-2 to TRBJ2-6; D not resolved. CDR1 SGHAT and CDR2 FQNNGV come from the germline V gene. V was trimmed by 4 bases and J by 0 bases, leaving 10 bases between them. The CDR3 contains 16 residues. DNA of the CDR3: TGTGCCAGCAGCTATATTACCCGCTCTGGGGCCAACGTCCTGACTTTC. Translation: CASSYITRSGANVLTF.

This clonotype was observed a few times. The chain couples TRBV11-2 to TRBJ2-7; either TRBD1 or TRBD2 may fit D (6 bases each). Germline CDR1 and CDR2: SGHAT and FQNNGV. The CDR3 loop spans 15 amino acids. Deletions cut 5 bases from V and 0 bases from J, with 14 bases between. This CDR3 is CASSPVGGISYEQYF. In DNA, the CDR3 is TGTGCCAGCAGCCCAGTAGGGGGGATCTCCTACGAGCAGTACTTC.

The chain couples TRBV15 to TRBJ2-1; 15 nucleotides align to TRBD2. The CDR3 spans 21 residues. CDR1 and CDR2 (germline): LNHNV, YYDKDF (reference sequence). Trimming took 0 bases from V and 2 from J; bases not matched to a gene: 11. In DNA, the CDR3 is TGTGCCACCAGCAGAGAAGCCCTGGGACTAGCGGGAGGTACGACCTACAATGAGCAGTTCTTC. It yields the protein CATSREALGLAGGTTYNEQFF.

This clonotype was counted only a few times. The chain is built from TRBV11-1 and TRBJ2-6; possibly TRBD1 for D (6 bases). CDR1 SGHAT and CDR2 FQDESV come from the germline V gene (reference sequence). The CDR3 covers 19 residues. V lost 5 bases and J lost 0, with 20 bases in between. CDR3 residues: CASSTLGQRPFSGANVLTF. The CDR3, as DNA: TGTGCCAGCAGCACGCTCGGACAGCGTCCGTTCTCTGGGGCCAACGTCCTGACTTTC.

This clonotype was counted between two and nine times. The chain has TRBV25-1 and TRBJ2-1, with 7 bases matching TRBD1. This CDR3 region has 14 residues. From germline, CDR1 is MGHDK and CDR2 SYGVNS. Losses at the gene ends were 8 bases for V and 4 bases for J; bases not matched to a gene: 8. CDR3 DNA: TGTGCCAGCCTCGGGACAGTTCCGTACAATGAGCAGTTCTTC. This encodes CASLGTVPYNEQFF. The full variable domain, rest sourced from reference TRBV25-1 and TRBJ2-1, is EADIYQTPRYLVIGTGKKITLECSQTMGHDKMYWYQQDPGMELHLIHYSYGVNSTEKGDLSSESTVSRIRTEHFPLTLESARPSHTSQYLCASLGTVPYNEQFFGPGTRLTVL.